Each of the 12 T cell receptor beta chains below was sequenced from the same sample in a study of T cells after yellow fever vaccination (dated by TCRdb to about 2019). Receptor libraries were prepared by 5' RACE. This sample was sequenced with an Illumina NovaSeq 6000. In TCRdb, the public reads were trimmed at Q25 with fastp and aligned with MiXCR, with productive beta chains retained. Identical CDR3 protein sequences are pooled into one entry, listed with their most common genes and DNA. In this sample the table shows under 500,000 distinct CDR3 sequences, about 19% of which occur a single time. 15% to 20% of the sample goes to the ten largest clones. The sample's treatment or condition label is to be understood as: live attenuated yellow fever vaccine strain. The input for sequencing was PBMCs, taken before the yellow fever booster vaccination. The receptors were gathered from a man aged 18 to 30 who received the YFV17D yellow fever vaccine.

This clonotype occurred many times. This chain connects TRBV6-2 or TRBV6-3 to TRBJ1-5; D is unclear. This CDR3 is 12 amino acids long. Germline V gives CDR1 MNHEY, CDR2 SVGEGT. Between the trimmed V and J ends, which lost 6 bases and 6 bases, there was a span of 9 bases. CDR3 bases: TGTGCCAGCAGCCACCTCGGTCAGCCCCAGCATTTT. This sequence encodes CASSHLGQPQHF.

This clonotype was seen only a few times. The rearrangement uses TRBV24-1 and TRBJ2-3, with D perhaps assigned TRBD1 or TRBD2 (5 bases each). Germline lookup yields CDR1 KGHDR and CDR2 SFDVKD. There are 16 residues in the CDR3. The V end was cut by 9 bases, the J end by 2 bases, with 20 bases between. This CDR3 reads CATAPGRDGNTDTQYF. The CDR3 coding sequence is TGTGCCACCGCACCGGGCCGGGACGGAAACACAGATACGCAGTATTTT.

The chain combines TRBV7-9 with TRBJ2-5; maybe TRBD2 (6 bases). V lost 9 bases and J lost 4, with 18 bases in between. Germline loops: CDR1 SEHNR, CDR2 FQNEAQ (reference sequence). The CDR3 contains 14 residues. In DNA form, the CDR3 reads TGTGCCAGGCTCGGGGGTTCAAGCGGAGAGACCCAGTACTTC. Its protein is CARLGGSSGETQYF.

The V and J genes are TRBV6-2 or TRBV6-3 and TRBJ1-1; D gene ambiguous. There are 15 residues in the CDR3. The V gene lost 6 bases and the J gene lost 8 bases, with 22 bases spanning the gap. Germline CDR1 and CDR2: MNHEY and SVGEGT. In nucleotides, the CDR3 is TGTGCCAGCAGCACCCCTGCAGGCGGCCCAGCAGAAGCTTTCTTT. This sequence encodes CASSTPAGGPAEAFF.

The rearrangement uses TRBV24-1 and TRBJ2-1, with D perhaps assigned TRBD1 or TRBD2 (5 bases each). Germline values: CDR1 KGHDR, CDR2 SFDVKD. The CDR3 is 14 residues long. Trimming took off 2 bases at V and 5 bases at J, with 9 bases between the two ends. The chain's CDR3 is CATSDSGGDNEQFF. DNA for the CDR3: TGTGCCACCAGTGATTCTGGGGGAGACAATGAGCAGTTCTTC.

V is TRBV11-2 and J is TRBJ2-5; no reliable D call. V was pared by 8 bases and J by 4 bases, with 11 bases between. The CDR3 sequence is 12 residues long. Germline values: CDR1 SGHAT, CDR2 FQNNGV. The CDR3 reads CASGATPETQYF. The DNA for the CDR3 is TGTGCCAGCGGAGCGACCCCAGAGACCCAGTACTTC.

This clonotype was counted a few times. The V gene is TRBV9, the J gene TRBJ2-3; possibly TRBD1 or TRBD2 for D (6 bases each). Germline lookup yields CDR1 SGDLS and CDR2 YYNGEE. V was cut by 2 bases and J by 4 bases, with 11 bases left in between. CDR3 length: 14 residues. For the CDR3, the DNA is TGTGCCAGCAGCGTGCGGGACAACCCAGATACGCAGTATTTT. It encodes CASSVRDNPDTQYF.

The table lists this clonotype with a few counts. The CDR3 DNA reads as TGCAGTGCTAGTCCCGGGACGGTATGGGACGAGCAGTACTTC. Amino acid sequence: CSASPGTVWDEQYF. The chain uses TRBV20-1 and TRBJ2-7, with D perhaps matching TRBD1 or TRBD2 (5 bases each). The germline CDR1 and CDR2 sequences are DFQATT and SNEGSKA (reference sequence). The length of the CDR3 is 14 residues. The V end lost 3 bases, the J end lost 5 bases, and 17 bases lay between the germline ends.

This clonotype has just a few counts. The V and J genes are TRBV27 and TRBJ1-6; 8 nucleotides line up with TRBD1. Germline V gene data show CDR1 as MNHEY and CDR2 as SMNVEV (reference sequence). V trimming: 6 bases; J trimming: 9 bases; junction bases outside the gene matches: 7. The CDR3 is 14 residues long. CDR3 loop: CASRTRGQGSPLHF. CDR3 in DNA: TGTGCCAGCAGGACCAGGGGGCAAGGTTCACCCCTCCACTTT.

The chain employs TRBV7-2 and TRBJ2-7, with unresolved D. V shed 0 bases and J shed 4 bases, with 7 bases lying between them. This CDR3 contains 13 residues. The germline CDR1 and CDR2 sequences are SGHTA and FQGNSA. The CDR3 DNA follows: TGTGCCAGCAGCTTAGCGGTTAAGTACGAGCAGTACTTC. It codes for CASSLAVKYEQYF. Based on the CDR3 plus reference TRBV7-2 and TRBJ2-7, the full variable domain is GAGVSQSPSNKVTEKGKDVELRCDPISGHTALYWYRQSLGQGLEFLIYFQGNSAPDKSGLPSDRFSAERTGGSVSTLTIQRTQQEDSAVYLCASSLAVKYEQYFGPGTRLTVT.

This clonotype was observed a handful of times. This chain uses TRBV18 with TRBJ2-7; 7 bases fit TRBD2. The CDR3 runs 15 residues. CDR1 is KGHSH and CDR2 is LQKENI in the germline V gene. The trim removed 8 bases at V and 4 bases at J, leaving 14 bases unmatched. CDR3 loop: CASQPLGGEQYEQYF. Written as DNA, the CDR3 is TGTGCCAGCCAACCCCTGGGGGGGGAACAATACGAGCAGTACTTC.

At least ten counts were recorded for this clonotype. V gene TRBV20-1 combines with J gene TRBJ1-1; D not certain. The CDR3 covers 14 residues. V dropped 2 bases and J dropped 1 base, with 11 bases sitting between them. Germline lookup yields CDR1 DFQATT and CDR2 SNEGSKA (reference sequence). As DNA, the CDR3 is TGCAGTGCTAGAAGGGATCCAGCGAACACTGAAGCTTTCTTT. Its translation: CSARRDPANTEAFF.